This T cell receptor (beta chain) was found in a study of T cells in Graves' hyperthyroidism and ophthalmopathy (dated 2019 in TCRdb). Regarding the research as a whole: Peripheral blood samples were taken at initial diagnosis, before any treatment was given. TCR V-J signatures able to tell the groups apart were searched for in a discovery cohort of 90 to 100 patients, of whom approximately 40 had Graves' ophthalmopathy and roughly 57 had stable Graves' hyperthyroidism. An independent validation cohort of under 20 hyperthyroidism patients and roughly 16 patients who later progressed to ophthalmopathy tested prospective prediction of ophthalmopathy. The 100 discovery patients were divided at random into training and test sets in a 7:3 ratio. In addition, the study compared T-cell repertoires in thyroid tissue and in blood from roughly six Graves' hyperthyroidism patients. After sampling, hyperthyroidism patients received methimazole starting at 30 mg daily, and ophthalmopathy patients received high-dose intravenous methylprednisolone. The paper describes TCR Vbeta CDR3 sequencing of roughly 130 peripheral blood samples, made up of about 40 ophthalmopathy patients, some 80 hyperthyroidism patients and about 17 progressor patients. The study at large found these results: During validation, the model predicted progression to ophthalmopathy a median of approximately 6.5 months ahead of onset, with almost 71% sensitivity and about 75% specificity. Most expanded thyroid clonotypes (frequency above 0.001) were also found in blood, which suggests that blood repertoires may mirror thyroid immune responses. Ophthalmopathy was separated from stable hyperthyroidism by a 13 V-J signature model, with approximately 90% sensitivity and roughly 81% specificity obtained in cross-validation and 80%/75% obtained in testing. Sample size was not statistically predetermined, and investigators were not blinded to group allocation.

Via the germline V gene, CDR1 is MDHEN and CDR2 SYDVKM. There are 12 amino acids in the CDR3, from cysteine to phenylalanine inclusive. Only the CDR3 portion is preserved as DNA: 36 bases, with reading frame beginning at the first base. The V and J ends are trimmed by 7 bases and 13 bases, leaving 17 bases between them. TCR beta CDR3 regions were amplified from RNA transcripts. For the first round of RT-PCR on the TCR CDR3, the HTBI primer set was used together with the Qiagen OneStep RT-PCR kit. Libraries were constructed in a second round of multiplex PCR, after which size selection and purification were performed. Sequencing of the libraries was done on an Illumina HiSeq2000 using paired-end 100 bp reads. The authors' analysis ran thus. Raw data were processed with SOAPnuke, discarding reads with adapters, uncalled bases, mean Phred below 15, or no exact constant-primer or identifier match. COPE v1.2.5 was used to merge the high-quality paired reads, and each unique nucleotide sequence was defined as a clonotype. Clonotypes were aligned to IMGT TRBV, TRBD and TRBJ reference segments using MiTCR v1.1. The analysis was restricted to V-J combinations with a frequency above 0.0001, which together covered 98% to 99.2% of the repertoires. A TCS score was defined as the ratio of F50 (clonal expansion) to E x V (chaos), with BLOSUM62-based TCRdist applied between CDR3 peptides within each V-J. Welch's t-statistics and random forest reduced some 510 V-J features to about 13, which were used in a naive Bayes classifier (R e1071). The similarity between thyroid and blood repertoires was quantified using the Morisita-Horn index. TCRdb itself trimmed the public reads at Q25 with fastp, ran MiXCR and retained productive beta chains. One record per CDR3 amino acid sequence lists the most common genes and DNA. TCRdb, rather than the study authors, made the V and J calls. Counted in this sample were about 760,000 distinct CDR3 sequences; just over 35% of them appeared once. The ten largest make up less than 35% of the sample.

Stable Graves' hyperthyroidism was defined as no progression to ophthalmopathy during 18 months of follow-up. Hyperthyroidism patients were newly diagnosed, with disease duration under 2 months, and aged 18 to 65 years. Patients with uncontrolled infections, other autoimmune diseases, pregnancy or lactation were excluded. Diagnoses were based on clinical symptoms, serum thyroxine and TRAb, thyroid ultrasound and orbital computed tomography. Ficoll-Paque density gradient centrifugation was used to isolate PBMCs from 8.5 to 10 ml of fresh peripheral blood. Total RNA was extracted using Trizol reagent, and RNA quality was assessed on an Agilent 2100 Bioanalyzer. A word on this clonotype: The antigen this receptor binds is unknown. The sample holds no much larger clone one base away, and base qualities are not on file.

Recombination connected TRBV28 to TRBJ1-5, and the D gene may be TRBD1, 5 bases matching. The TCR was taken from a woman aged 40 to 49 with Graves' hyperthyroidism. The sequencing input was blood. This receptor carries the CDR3 CASNAVLGPQHF. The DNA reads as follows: TGTGCCAGCAATGCAGTTTTGGGGCCTCAGCATTTT. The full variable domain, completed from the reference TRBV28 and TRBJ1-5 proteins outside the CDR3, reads DVKVTQSSRYLVKRTGEKVFLECVQDMDHENMFWYRQDPGLGLRLIYFSYDVKMKEKGDIPEGYSVSREKKERFSLILESASTNQTSMYLCASNAVLGPQHFGDGTRLSIL.